This TCR beta chain was captured in a study of T cells after yellow fever vaccination. About the study: With SMART-Seq v4 Ultra Low Input, the fractions containing low cell numbers were prepared. Study-wide findings and caveats: Abundant bulk-derived clonotypes could contaminate FACS-sorted repertoires. Subsequent to the booster, the majority of primary-vaccination clones reappeared (under 98% CD4, approximately 90% CD8).

This clonotype was observed a handful of times. The antigen is undetermined. Trimming cost V 6 bases and J 8 bases, with 13 bases left between them. From germline, CDR1 is LGHNA and CDR2 YNFKEQ. CDR3 length: 13 amino acids. TCRdb ran MiXCR on the 5' RACE reads and lists one entry per CDR3 protein. The sample lists hundreds of thousands of distinct CDR3 sequences, 12% occurring once. V and J are TRBV4-2 and TRBJ1-4, with no clear D. The TCR originated in a man aged 30-40 years who received the YFV17D yellow fever vaccine. The source material was PBMCs, sampled on the day of the yellow fever booster vaccination. CDR3 DNA sequence: TGTGCCAGCAGTCCCGGCTCGGGGGAAAAACTGTTTTTT. This gives the protein CASSPGSGEKLFF.